Each of the 11 T cell receptor beta chains below was sequenced from the same sample in a study of radiation and T cells in renal cell carcinoma. Only in-frame clones appear in the TCRdb table, and some are missing; sequencing was by immunoSEQ multiplex PCR. This table has 95,000 to 150,000 clones, roughly 80% appearing once. The time point was: baseline pretreatment blood. This sample's treatment: 15 Gy SBRT to primary tumor, nephrectomy 4 weeks later. The material sequenced was blood, taken from a patient whose treatment included radiotherapy and nephrectomy. These receptors all come from a woman aged 55 to 70 with renal cell carcinoma.

V usage is TRBV19 and J usage is TRBJ1-2, with 7 bases fitting TRBD1. Germline loops: CDR1 LNHDA, CDR2 SQIVND (reference sequence). The CDR3 extends over 13 amino acids. The V segment lost 6 bases and the J segment 4 bases; nucleotides outside the gene matches: 5. Here the CDR3 DNA reads TGTGCCAGTAGCGCGGGACAGATCTATGGCTACACCTTC. Protein sequence: CASSAGQIYGYTF.

V and J are TRBV9 and TRBJ1-3; 7 nucleotides align to TRBD1. The germline V gene has CDR1 SGDLS and CDR2 YYNGEE. V was pared by 0 bases and J by 0 bases, with 6 bases of the junction left unmatched. CDR3 length: 17 amino acids. CDR3 protein: CASSVAGGGLSGNTIYF. In nucleotides, the CDR3 is TGTGCCAGCAGCGTAGCGGGAGGGGGCCTCTCTGGAAACACCATATATTTT.

The rearrangement uses TRBV23-1 and TRBJ1-2; D ambiguous. TRBV23-1 is classed as an ORF, of uncertain function. The CDR3 runs 16 residues. Trimming took off 4 bases at V and 4 bases at J, with 19 bases between the two ends. Here the CDR3 reads CASSRIGIRRGYGYTF. In DNA, the CDR3 is TGCGCCAGCAGTCGCATCGGAATCAGGCGGGGCTATGGCTACACCTTC.

V is TRBV28 and J is TRBJ1-5; 7 nucleotides align to TRBD1. This CDR3 has 17 amino acids. Germline V gene sequence: CDR1 MDHEN, CDR2 SYDVKM. Unmatched junction bases numbered 9, after V lost 4 bases and J lost 0 bases. The CDR3 reads CASSSPTGQFSNQPQHF. The CDR3 DNA sequence: TGTGCCAGCAGTTCGCCCACGGGACAGTTTAGCAATCAGCCCCAGCATTTT.

This chain connects TRBV7-9 to TRBJ2-1; 12 positions match TRBD2. The J segment lost 6 bases and the V segment lost 0 bases, leaving 12 bases of the junction unmatched. The length of the CDR3 is 19 residues. Germline V gives CDR1 SEHNR, CDR2 FQNEAQ (reference sequence). CDR3 sequence: CASSLAGLAGGPASNEQFF. Written as DNA, the CDR3 is TGTGCCAGCAGCTTAGCGGGGCTAGCGGGAGGGCCTGCATCCAATGAGCAGTTCTTC.

The chain links TRBV5-1 to TRBJ2-7; TRBD2 might be the D (6 bases). The V end lost 0 bases, the J end lost 3 bases, and 10 bases lay between the germline ends. Per the germline V gene, CDR1 is SGHRS and CDR2 is YFSETQ. CDR3 size: 14 residues. The CDR3 spells CASSLAPGLYEQYF. Here the CDR3 DNA reads TGCGCCAGCAGCTTGGCTCCGGGACTCTACGAGCAGTACTTC.

CDR3 coding DNA: TGTGCCAGTAGTAGATCAGCAAATTACCAAGAGACCCAGTACTTC. Protein product: CASSRSANYQETQYF. This chain joins TRBV19 and TRBJ2-5; D remains ambiguous. This CDR3 contains 15 residues. Germline V gives CDR1 LNHDA, CDR2 SQIVND (reference sequence). V lost 4 bases and J 0 bases, leaving 12 bases between the germline ends.

The chain uses TRBV29-1 and TRBJ1-1; the match to TRBD1 covers 7 bases. The CDR3 loop spans 13 amino acids. The germline V gene encodes CDR1 SQVTM and CDR2 ANQGSEA. J was trimmed by 6 bases and V by 7 bases; bases with no gene match: 11. In nucleotides, the CDR3 is TGCAGCGCCCAGAATGCAGGGGGTGCTGAAGCTTTCTTT. As protein: CSAQNAGGAEAFF. The whole variable domain, remainder taken from reference TRBV29-1 and TRBJ1-1, is SAVISQKPSRDICQRGTSLTIQCQVDSQVTMMFWYRQQPGQSLTLIATANQGSEATYESGFVIDKFPISRPNLTFSTLTVSNMSPEDSSIYLCSAQNAGGAEAFFGQGTRLTVV.

This clone was observed once. This chain uses TRBV7-2 with TRBJ2-4; a possible D gene is TRBD2 (6 bases). Trimming shortened V by 4 bases and J by 5 bases, and 9 bases separated the two germline ends. Germline values: CDR1 SGHTA, CDR2 FQGNSA. The CDR3 runs 13 residues. The CDR3 is CASSWGGQNIQYF. The CDR3 region has the DNA TGTGCCAGCAGCTGGGGAGGTCAAAACATTCAGTACTTC.

The chain's CDR3 is CASSSQGKAQPQHF. The CDR3 DNA reads TGTGCCAGCAGCTCACAGGGGAAGGCTCAGCCCCAGCATTTT. The V and J genes are TRBV6-1 and TRBJ1-5; 7 bases fit TRBD1. The germline gives CDR1 MNHNS, CDR2 SASEGT. After removal of 6 bases from V and 6 bases from J, the junction contained 8 bases not matched to a gene. The CDR3 covers 14 residues.

This sequence joins TRBV10-3 and TRBJ2-5; 10 bases map to TRBD1. V gave up 10 bases and J gave up 1 base; unmatched junction bases: 9. Germline assignment: CDR1 ENHRY and CDR2 SYGVKD. The CDR3 is 15 residues long. CDR3 in DNA: TGTGCCACCACACCGGGACAGGGGTTCCAAGAGACCCAGTACTTC. This sequence encodes CATTPGQGFQETQYF.